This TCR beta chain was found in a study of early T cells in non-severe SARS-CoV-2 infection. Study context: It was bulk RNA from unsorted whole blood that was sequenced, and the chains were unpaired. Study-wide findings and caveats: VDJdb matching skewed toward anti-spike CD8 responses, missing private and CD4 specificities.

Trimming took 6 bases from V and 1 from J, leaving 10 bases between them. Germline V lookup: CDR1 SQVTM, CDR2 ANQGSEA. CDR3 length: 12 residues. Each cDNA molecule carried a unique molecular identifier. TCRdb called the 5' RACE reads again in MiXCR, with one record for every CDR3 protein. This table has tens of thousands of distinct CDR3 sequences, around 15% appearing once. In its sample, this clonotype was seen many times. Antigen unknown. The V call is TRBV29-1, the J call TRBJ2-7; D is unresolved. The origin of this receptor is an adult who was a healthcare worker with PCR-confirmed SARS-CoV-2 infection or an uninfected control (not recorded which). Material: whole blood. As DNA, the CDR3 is TGCAGCGTCGCCCCAACGTCCTACGAGCAGTACTTC. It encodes CSVAPTSYEQYF.